One sample yielded the 2 T cell receptor beta chains listed below, sequenced in a study of cytotoxic CD8 clonotypes in ibrutinib-treated CLL. Libraries were prepared by immunoSEQ multiplex PCR; TCRdb keeps only in-frame clonotypes and omits some of them. This table holds roughly 250,000 clones, under 75% found once. The sequences come from PBMCs, collected after 24 months of ibrutinib treatment. The receptor set was obtained from a human donor with chronic lymphocytic leukemia.

This chain links TRBV14 with TRBJ2-3; D call uncertain. Trimming removed 3 bases at V and 0 bases at J, with 10 bases between. Germline V gene data show CDR1 as SGHDN and CDR2 as FVKESK. The CDR3 runs 15 residues. CDR3 sequence: CASSHKQTSTDTQYF. CDR3 in DNA: TGTGCCAGCAGCCACAAACAGACTAGCACAGATACGCAGTATTTT.

The chain links TRBV28 to TRBJ1-1, with a weak D call TRBD1 (6 bases). Germline loops: CDR1 MDHEN, CDR2 SYDVKM. This CDR3 region has 14 residues. V was clipped by 5 bases and J by 6 bases, with 16 bases between them. CDR3 loop: CASSARAGGPEAFF. The CDR3 DNA follows: TGTGCCAGCAGTGCGAGAGCGGGGGGCCCTGAAGCTTTCTTT.